These 3 T cell receptor beta chains share one sample of origin, sequenced in a study of shared clonotypes between healthy human individuals. Here immunoSEQ multiplex PCR was the method, and the copy in TCRdb shows in-frame clones only, minus some. The table records a few hundred thousand clones, more than 95% of them present only once. The sample comprised naive CD4+ T cells sorted from blood. Subset here: CD45RA+ positively selected. Every receptor here comes from a woman in her twenties or thirties in good health.

The V call is TRBV5-1, the J call TRBJ2-2, with TRBD1 matching 11 bases. V lost 4 bases, J lost 6 bases, and 5 bases stayed unmatched. Germline CDR1 and CDR2: SGHRS and YFSETQ. The CDR3 extends over 15 amino acids. In nucleotides, the CDR3 is TGCGCCAGCAGCCCGGACAGGGGGCGGCCCGGGGAGCTGTTTTTT. As protein: CASSPDRGRPGELFF.

V usage is TRBV27 and J usage is TRBJ2-5, with D hard to call. The CDR3 is 11 amino acids. The V end lost 5 bases, the J end lost 5 bases, and 6 bases lay between the germline ends. Germline CDR1 MNHEY, CDR2 SMNVEV (reference sequence). Here the CDR3 reads CASSPGETQYF. The CDR3 nucleotides are TGTGCCAGCAGTCCAGGTGAGACCCAGTACTTC.

The chain couples TRBV5-1 to TRBJ2-1; D unresolved. The germline V gene has CDR1 SGHRS and CDR2 YFSETQ. This CDR3 comprises 14 residues. Trimming shortened V by 5 bases and J by 7 bases, and 16 bases separated the two germline ends. This CDR3 reads CASRAKVTLNEQFF. DNA for the CDR3: TGCGCCAGCAGGGCAAAGGTCACCTTGAATGAGCAGTTCTTC.